These 21 T cell receptor beta chains originate from one sample sequenced in a study of CD8 T cells in Susac syndrome. With random hexamers, reverse transcription was performed on about 0.45 to 1 ug of RNA. In TCRdb, the immunoSEQ multiplex PCR reads were re-called with MiXCR into one record per CDR3 protein. The sample records under 550,000 distinct CDR3 sequences, around 83% being singletons. The material sequenced was CD8+ T cells from PBMCs. The source is a human donor with multiple sclerosis.

The chain couples TRBV5-8 to TRBJ2-4; D uncertain. The CDR3 totals 15 residues. The germline V gene has CDR1 SGHTS and CDR2 YDEGEE. V shed 2 bases and J shed 1 base, with 10 bases lying between them. The CDR3 DNA is TGTGCCAGCAGCTTATTCAAGAGGGCCAAAAACATTCAGTACTTC. Its translation: CASSLFKRAKNIQYF.

The CDR3 region is CASSLVEKRDEQFF. Here the CDR3 DNA reads TGCGCCAGCAGCTTGGTGGAAAAAAGGGATGAGCAGTTCTTC. This rearrangement joins TRBV5-1 to TRBJ2-1, with D hard to call. Germline V gene lookup returns CDR1 SGHRS and CDR2 YFSETQ. V shed 0 bases and J shed 8 bases, with 12 bases lying between them. The CDR3 has 14 amino acids.

The chain links TRBV27 to TRBJ2-3; D assignment may be TRBD1 or TRBD2 (5 bases each). This CDR3 is 14 amino acids long. CDR1 and CDR2 (germline): MNHEY, SMNVEV (reference sequence). Trimming took 6 bases from V and 7 from J, leaving 17 bases between them. CDR3 amino acids: CASSSGTGAYTQYF. In nucleotides, the CDR3 is TGTGCCAGCAGCTCCGGTACCGGGGCATATACGCAGTATTTT.

The V and J genes are TRBV10-1 and TRBJ2-1; 11 nucleotides line up with TRBD2. With V trimmed by 2 bases and J by 3 bases, 6 bases remained unmatched. The V gene's germline CDR1 is WNHNN and CDR2 SYGVQD (reference sequence). CDR3 size: 17 residues. The CDR3 is CASSEGLAGPVYNEQFF. Written as DNA, the CDR3 is TGCGCCAGCAGTGAGGGACTAGCGGGTCCCGTCTACAATGAGCAGTTCTTC.

This clonotype was counted only a few times. This chain links TRBV5-5 with TRBJ2-7; maybe TRBD1 (7 bases). V lost 4 bases to trimming and J lost 0 bases, with 14 bases between them. There are 15 residues in the CDR3. In germline, CDR1 is SGHKS, CDR2 YYEKEE (reference sequence). The CDR3 protein is CASSGGTVSSYEQYF. DNA of the CDR3: TGTGCCAGCAGCGGCGGGACAGTCAGCTCCTACGAGCAGTACTTC.

The chain uses TRBV4-1 and TRBJ1-2, with 8 bases that match TRBD1. The CDR3 is 14 amino acids. The V and J ends lost 4 bases and 7 bases, in that order; junction bases with no gene match: 8. Per the germline V gene, CDR1 is MGHRA and CDR2 is YSYEKL. CDR3 sequence reads: CASSPDRVPPGYTF. CDR3 DNA sequence: TGCGCCAGCAGCCCGGACAGGGTCCCACCTGGCTACACCTTC.

This chain links TRBV5-6 with TRBJ2-5; no firm D call. Germline V gives CDR1 SGHDT, CDR2 YYEEEE. The CDR3 runs to 14 residues. Trimming stripped 2 bases from V and 5 bases from J, with 13 bases between. CDR3 sequence: CASSLSPGQETQYF. CDR3 bases: TGTGCCAGCAGCTTATCCCCAGGTCAGGAGACCCAGTACTTC. Based on the CDR3 plus reference TRBV5-6 and TRBJ2-5, the full variable domain is DAGVTQSPTHLIKTRGQQVTLRCSPKSGHDTVSWYQQALGQGPQFIFQYYEEEERQRGNFPDRFSGHQFPNYSSELNVNALLLGDSALYLCASSLSPGQETQYFGPGTRLLVL.

Written as DNA, the CDR3 is TGCGCCAGCAGCTTGGGGGCCCAGGGCCGGAGCTCCTACAATGAGCAGTTCTTC. Its translation is CASSLGAQGRSSYNEQFF. The chain recombines TRBV5-1 with TRBJ2-1; D perhaps matches TRBD1 (5 bases). Germline CDR1 SGHRS, CDR2 YFSETQ. V shed 0 bases and J shed 0 bases, with 16 bases lying between them. The CDR3 extends over 18 amino acids. Looking up the rest from reference TRBV5-1 and TRBJ2-1 gives the full variable domain: KAGVTQTPRYLIKTRGQQVTLSCSPISGHRSVSWYQQTPGQGLQFLFEYFSETQRNKGNFPGRFSGRQFSNSRSEMNVSTLELGDSALYLCASSLGAQGRSSYNEQFFGPGTRLTVL.

The V gene is TRBV5-1, the J gene TRBJ1-5, with D possibly matching TRBD1 (6 bases). The CDR3 is 16 residues long. Trimming removed 0 bases from V and 7 bases from J, with 17 bases in between. The germline gives CDR1 SGHRS, CDR2 YFSETQ. The CDR3 bases are TGCGCCAGCAGCTTGGAGCCGGGCGGAGGGGGACAGCCCCAGCATTTT. This translates into CASSLEPGGGGQPQHF.

DNA of the CDR3: TGTGCCAGCAGTTTAGGTGGAAGCGGAGCCAACAATGAGCAGTTCTTC. Its protein product is CASSLGGSGANNEQFF. The chain carries TRBV12-3 or TRBV12-4 and TRBJ2-1, with D tentatively TRBD2 (5 bases). The CDR3 length is 16 residues. V shed 1 base and J shed 5 bases, with 15 bases lying between them.

The table lists this clonotype with a few counts. V gene TRBV12-3 or TRBV12-4 combines with J gene TRBJ1-1, with D tentatively TRBD1 (6 bases). There are 13 residues in the CDR3. V was pared by 5 bases and J by 1 base, with 8 bases between. DNA of the CDR3: TGTGCCAGCAGTGCACAGGGGAACACTGAAGCTTTCTTT. This sequence encodes CASSAQGNTEAFF.

Here the CDR3 DNA reads TGCAGCGTTCGCTCAGAAAACACCGGGGAGCTGTTTTTT. The encoded protein is CSVRSENTGELFF. J is TRBJ2-2 and V is TRBV29-1; no clear D. Deletions cut 5 bases from V and 2 bases from J, with 9 bases between. The CDR3 loop spans 13 amino acids. The germline V gene has CDR1 SQVTM and CDR2 ANQGSEA.

V usage is TRBV29-1 and J usage is TRBJ2-5; D is unresolved. CDR1 and CDR2 (germline): SQVTM, ANQGSEA. The CDR3 runs 11 residues. V lost 4 bases and J 1 base, leaving 4 bases between the germline ends. CDR3 DNA sequence: TGCAGCGTTGGGGCCCAAGAGACCCAGTACTTC. As protein: CSVGAQETQYF.

This clonotype occurred once. The CDR3 nucleotides read TGTGCCAGCACCCCGGGTAGCGGGATTCCCCAAGAGACCCAGTACTTC. Amino acid sequence: CASTPGSGIPQETQYF. V is TRBV6-1 and J is TRBJ2-5; TRBD2 matches 8 bases. Germline V gives CDR1 MNHNS, CDR2 SASEGT. This CDR3 contains 16 residues. The V and J ends lost 7 bases and 1 base, in that order; junction bases with no gene match: 11.

The chain employs TRBV2 and TRBJ2-2; D not certain. Trimming stripped 6 bases from V and 3 bases from J, with 8 bases between. This CDR3 has 13 residues. CDR1 is SNHLY and CDR2 is FYNNEI in the germline V gene. CDR3 sequence: CASSDLYTGELFF. As DNA, the CDR3 is TGTGCCAGCAGCGACTTATACACCGGGGAGCTGTTTTTT.

The chain uses TRBV28 and TRBJ2-1; D remains ambiguous. CDR1 and CDR2 (germline): MDHEN, SYDVKM. The germline V and J ends were trimmed by 6 bases and 5 bases, with 8 bases remaining between them. The CDR3 sequence is 12 residues long. This CDR3 is CASSLINNEQFF. The CDR3, as DNA: TGTGCCAGCAGCCTAATAAACAATGAGCAGTTCTTC.

The chain employs TRBV6-4 and TRBJ2-1, with TRBD1 matching 11 bases. The germline V gene has CDR1 MRHNA and CDR2 SNTAGT. The CDR3 totals 15 residues. The V segment lost 4 bases and the J segment 8 bases; nucleotides outside the gene matches: 7. The CDR3 is CASSVGDRGMDEQFF. CDR3 nucleotides: TGTGCCAGCAGTGTGGGGGACAGGGGGATGGATGAGCAGTTCTTC.

The chain combines TRBV28 with TRBJ2-7; a possible D gene is TRBD2 (5 bases). The CDR3 is made up of 13 amino acids. Per the germline V gene, CDR1 is MDHEN and CDR2 is SYDVKM. V dropped 6 bases and J dropped 7 bases, with 16 bases sitting between them. CDR3 sequence (DNA): TGTGCCAGCAGACCCATCGGGGTTCAGGAGCAGTACTTC. Its translation is CASRPIGVQEQYF.

The rearrangement uses TRBV2 and TRBJ2-1; a weak D match, TRBD1 (5 bases). Trimming cost V 7 bases and J 8 bases, with 18 bases left between them. The CDR3 extends over 14 amino acids. Germline V gene sequence: CDR1 SNHLY, CDR2 FYNNEI. The CDR3 reads CASTQDIGPDEQFF. CDR3 bases: TGTGCCAGCACACAGGACATCGGGCCTGATGAGCAGTTCTTC.

This clonotype was counted once. The CDR3 carries no conserved terminal phenylalanine or tryptophan, so it likely arises from a read error. The chain has TRBV4-1 and TRBJ1-5, with D unclear. CDR1 and CDR2 from the germline V gene are MGHRA and YSYEKL. The ends were cut back, 1 base at V and 5 bases at J, with 9 bases in the middle. The CDR3 runs 14 residues. This CDR3 reads CASSQVIVDQPQHL. The DNA of the CDR3 is TGCGCCAGCAGCCAAGTTATAGTGGATCAGCCCCAGCATCTT.

The V and J genes are TRBV7-9 and TRBJ2-1; 7 nucleotides align to TRBD2. J lost 0 bases, V lost 5 bases, and 10 bases had no gene match. Germline CDR1 SEHNR, CDR2 FQNEAQ (reference sequence). The CDR3 consists of 17 residues. Written as DNA, the CDR3 is TGTGCCAGCAGCCCCCAACTAGCGCAGAGCTCCTACAATGAGCAGTTCTTC. Its translation: CASSPQLAQSSYNEQFF.